Listed below are T cell receptor beta chains from one sample, sequenced in a study of beta chain features in type 1 diabetes. Measured with immunoSEQ multiplex PCR; TCRdb has only the in-frame clones, and not every one. The sample holds 30,000 to 45,000 clones; 64% are singletons and the top ten take over 2%. Sequencing was carried out using Tregs from blood. The origin of the receptors is a woman in her 30s in good health. The CDR3 runs from the conserved cysteine through the conserved F or W. D genes are given only for firm matches. Rows may omit the clone size; those that give it use once, few, many or a size class.

V gene	D gene	J gene	clone size	CDR3 length	CDR3 DNA	CDR3 protein
TRBV6-1	TRBD2	TRBJ2-1	few	15	TGTGCCAGCAGACCCACTAGCGGGTCCTACAATGAGCAGTTCTTC	CASRPTSGSYNEQFF
TRBV4-3	.	TRBJ2-3	.	16	TGCGCCAGCAGCCAAGGACTACTAAAGCCGACAGATACGCAGTATTTT	CASSQGLLKPTDTQYF
TRBV4-3	TRBD1	TRBJ1-2	.	15	TGCGCCAGCAGCCTTGGGACAGGGGGCGACTATGGCTACACCTTC	CASSLGTGGDYGYTF
TRBV29-1	TRBD1	TRBJ2-7	.	12	TGCAGCGTGGCGACAGGGGGGTACGAGCAGTACTTC	CSVATGGYEQYF
TRBV7-2	.	TRBJ2-1	.	15	TGTGCCAGCAGCTTAGGCGTTTTTGTCGACAATGAGCAGTTCTTC	CASSLGVFVDNEQFF
TRBV28	.	TRBJ1-5	.	12	TGTGCCGGAAACCAGGGGAATCAGCCCCAGCATTTT	CAGNQGNQPQHF
TRBV5-6	TRBD1	TRBJ1-2	.	14	TGTGCCAGCAGGACTCCGGGACAGGGTAATGGCTACACCTTC	CASRTPGQGNGYTF
TRBV25-1	TRBD1	TRBJ2-3	.	15	TGTGCCAGCAGTTCCTCCCGAAGGGACAGGGCTACGCAGTATTTT	CASSSSRRDRATQYF
TRBV28	.	TRBJ1-3	medium-sized	13	TGTGCCAGCAGTTTCAGGGGACGAAACACCATATATTTT	CASSFRGRNTIYF
TRBV6-5	TRBD2	TRBJ2-1	.	15	TGTGCCAGCAGTCCAAGCGGGAGCTCCTACAATGAGCAGTTCTTC	CASSPSGSSYNEQFF
TRBV19	TRBD1	TRBJ2-5	.	13	TGTGCCAGTAGGACAGGGGGAGGAGAGACCCAGTACTTC	CASRTGGGETQYF
TRBV19	.	TRBJ1-1	.	13	TGTGCCAGTAAACGGAGGGGAAACACTGAAGCTTTCTTT	CASKRRGNTEAFF
TRBV29-1	TRBD2	TRBJ2-1	.	14	TGCAGCGTTGAAAAACTAGCGGGAGTATTTGAGCAGTTCTTC	CSVEKLAGVFEQFF
TRBV30	.	TRBJ2-1	few	13	TGTGCCTGGAGCCGAATAGCGGACAATGAGCAGTTCTTC	CAWSRIADNEQFF
TRBV9	TRBD2	TRBJ2-3	.	21	TGTGCCAGCAGCGTAGAGATACCGGGACTAGCGGGAGGGCCCGGCACAGATACGCAGTATTTT	CASSVEIPGLAGGPGTDTQYF
TRBV30	.	TRBJ1-4	.	13	TGTGCCGCCCGACGGGCAACTAATGAAAAACTGTTTTTT	CAARRATNEKLFF
TRBV12-2	.	TRBJ2-1	.	17	TGTGCAAGTCGCTTAGGGGGCCTCGTAGGCAGCTACAATGAGCAGTTCTTC	CASRLGGLVGSYNEQFF
TRBV2	.	TRBJ2-1	.	16	TGTGCCAGCAGTGAATGGGGTGGGAGCTCCTACAATGAGCAGTTCTTC	CASSEWGGSSYNEQFF
TRBV29-1	.	TRBJ2-3	few	14	TGCAGCGCCCCGACTAGAGTGAGCACAGATACGCAGTATTTT	CSAPTRVSTDTQYF
TRBV27	.	TRBJ2-3	.	13	TGTGCCAGCAGTTATAGCCGCGCAGATACGCAGTATTTT	CASSYSRADTQYF
TRBV4-3	.	TRBJ2-3	.	15	TGCGCCAGCAGCCAAGCCGGGGACAACACAGATACGCAGTATTTT	CASSQAGDNTDTQYF
TRBV7-3	TRBD1	TRBJ2-5	.	13	TGTGCCAGCAGTACAGACAGGGAAGAGACCCAGTACTTC	CASSTDREETQYF
TRBV7-2	.	TRBJ2-3	.	13	TGTGCCAGCAGCCTGCGGACTGTTAATACGCAGTATTTT	CASSLRTVNTQYF
TRBV29-1	TRBD2	TRBJ2-4	.	18	TGCAGCGTCGGGAGGACTAGCGGGGTCCCCTTAGCCAAAAACATTCAGTACTTC	CSVGRTSGVPLAKNIQYF
TRBV5-1	TRBD1	TRBJ1-3	few	15	TGCGCCAGCAGCTTAACGGGACAGGGGGTACACACCATATATTTT	CASSLTGQGVHTIYF
TRBV29-1	TRBD2	TRBJ2-1	.	16	TGCAGCGTTGTAGGGCGGGAGGGCCGAAAAGCTCCCGAGCAGTTCTTC	CSVVGREGRKAPEQFF
TRBV10-3	.	TRBJ2-5	.	13	TGTGCCTGCGGGTTTTCCCCGCAAGAGACCCAGTACTTC	CACGFSPQETQYF
TRBV7-3	TRBD1	TRBJ2-3	.	18	TGTGCCAGCAGCTCGAGGCCAATCAGACAGGGGGCCACAGATACGCAGTATTTT	CASSSRPIRQGATDTQYF
TRBV5-6	TRBD2	TRBJ2-7	.	16	TGTGCCAGCAGCACCCTGGATAGCGGGAGTCGTTACGAGCAGTACTTC	CASSTLDSGSRYEQYF
TRBV4-3	TRBD2	TRBJ2-7	few	15	TGCGCCAGCAGCCCGGGACTAGCGGGATTATACGAGCAGTACTTC	CASSPGLAGLYEQYF
TRBV6-6	.	TRBJ1-5	.	16	TGTGCCAGCCAACCCGAAGTTCAGGCGATAAATCAGCCCCAGCATTTT	CASQPEVQAINQPQHF
TRBV27	TRBD2	TRBJ2-3	few	17	TGTGCCAGCAGTTTATGGGCTGGCGGGAGTCGCACAGATACGCAGTATTTT	CASSLWAGGSRTDTQYF
TRBV5-1	.	TRBJ2-2	.	16	TGCGCCAGCAGCAGGAGTTCTGCTCCGAACACCGGGGAGCTGTTTTTT	CASSRSSAPNTGELFF
TRBV7-2	TRBD1	TRBJ1-2	.	16	TGTGCCAGCAGCTCGAGCAGGGGGCGCGCGAACTATGGCTACACCTTC	CASSSSRGRANYGYTF
TRBV5-1	TRBD2	TRBJ2-1	few	15	TGCGCCAGCAGCTTTAGCGGGGAGAACGGGAATGAGCAGTTCTTC	CASSFSGENGNEQFF
TRBV5-1	TRBD1	TRBJ1-4	.	13	TGCGCCAGCAGCTTGCAGGGGGATGAAAAACTGTTTTTT	CASSLQGDEKLFF
TRBV5-4	.	TRBJ2-1	.	14	TGTGCCAGCAGCCCCAGGACTAATCGGGATGAGCAGTTCTTC	CASSPRTNRDEQFF
TRBV7-9	.	TRBJ2-7	few	12	TGTGCCAGCAGCATACAGCCCTACGAGCAGTACTTC	CASSIQPYEQYF
TRBV6-5	.	TRBJ2-1	.	12	TGTGCCAGCAGCCAACAGGCATTTGAGCAGTTCTTC	CASSQQAFEQFF
TRBV28	TRBD1	TRBJ1-2	.	14	TGTGCCAGCAGTGTTCAACAGGGGAACTATGGCTACACCTTC	CASSVQQGNYGYTF
TRBV6-1	.	TRBJ1-5	.	13	TGTGCCAGCAGACCAGACTACAATCAGCCCCAGCATTTT	CASRPDYNQPQHF
TRBV7-2	TRBD2	TRBJ2-1	.	15	TGTGCCAGCAGCTTAGTAGCGGGAGGGGTTAATGAGCAGTTCTTC	CASSLVAGGVNEQFF
TRBV29-1	.	TRBJ2-1	.	16	TGCAGCGTTGATGGCAGGGGCCCTATCTCCTACAATGAGCAGTTCTTC	CSVDGRGPISYNEQFF
TRBV28	TRBD2	TRBJ2-3	few	16	TGTGCCAGCAGCTCACTAGCGGGAGTGTTCACAGATACGCAGTATTTT	CASSSLAGVFTDTQYF
TRBV5-1	.	TRBJ2-2	.	15	TGCGCCAGCAGCTTTTTAGGGGCGAGCACCGGGGAGCTGTTTTTT	CASSFLGASTGELFF
TRBV14	TRBD2	TRBJ2-3	.	16	TGTGCCAGCAGCCTCCCTAGCGGGAGTTTTCCAGATACGCAGTATTTT	CASSLPSGSFPDTQYF
TRBV7-6	.	TRBJ1-2	few	13	TGTGCCAGCAGCCTCAGCGGACCCCTTGGCTACACCTTC	CASSLSGPLGYTF
TRBV7-9	.	TRBJ2-7	.	14	TGTGCCAGCACTTCCTGGAGGGCGAGACACGAGCAGTACTTC	CASTSWRARHEQYF
TRBV29-1	.	TRBJ1-2	.	13	TGCAGCGTTGAAGCGCGGGGGCGCAGGGGCTACACCTTC	CSVEARGRRGYTF
TRBV7-2	.	TRBJ1-1	.	13	TGTGCCAGCAGCTTAGGGGTAACGGGTGAAGCTTTCTTT	CASSLGVTGEAFF